This T cell receptor beta chain was recovered during a study of cytomegalovirus exposure and HLA in healthy donors. Primers: 60 Vbeta forward and 13 Jbeta reverse. TCRdb's copy holds only in-frame clones and misses some; the assay was immunoSEQ multiplex PCR. The data contain approximately 180,000 clones, about 12% of them seen just once; the ten biggest clones take up under 10%. Study results and caveats: Presence/absence analyses assumed roughly uniform sequencing depth across donors, which may not hold. A later examination showed that TCR association rates differed by HLA locus, with DRB1 most and HLA-C fewest.

With regard to this clone: Antigen unknown.

Each donor was nominally healthy when sampled (though unrecorded immune exposures were likely). The specimen was PBMCs. This receptor was identified in a man aged 45-65 years in good health and CMV-seropositive.

The CDR3 DNA is TGTGCCAGCAGCCCGGGTGCGGGGCCGAATGAGCAGTTCTTC. Residues: CASSPGAGPNEQFF. V usage is TRBV7-9 and J usage is TRBJ2-1; a weak D match, TRBD2 (6 bases). The germline V gene has CDR1 SEHNR and CDR2 FQNEAQ (reference sequence). This CDR3 has 14 residues. V was trimmed by 5 bases and J by 7 bases, leaving 15 bases between them.